This T cell receptor (beta chain) was retrieved from a study of regulatory T cells in long-lasting Graves disease. V gave up 0 bases and J gave up 3 bases, with 8 bases separating them. Per germline, CDR1 MGHRA and CDR2 YSYEKL. The CDR3 length is 14 residues. This sample's time point: persistent/refractory GD, antithyroid drugs over 5 years with positive TRAb. TCR sequences were obtained from RNA taken from PBMCs. iRepertoire HTBI primers and Arm-PCR of CDR3 regions built TCR beta libraries. TCRdb independently ran MiXCR on the multiplex PCR reads; one entry per CDR3 protein. Seen here are almost 350,000 distinct CDR3 sequences, about 18% observed once, and the top ten hold less than 30%.

The source material was peripheral blood mononuclear cells (PBMCs), sampled when the disease was refractory, from a patient treated with antithyroid drugs. J is TRBJ2-5 and V is TRBV4-1; D uncertain. This clonotype originated in a female donor with Graves disease. As DNA, the CDR3 is TGCGCCAGCAGCCAAGATCTGAACAAAGAGACCCAGTACTTC. This codes for CASSQDLNKETQYF.